This T cell receptor (beta chain) was retrieved from a study of radiotherapy plus CTLA-4 blockade in lung cancer. Study-level information: Disease control was present in more than 25% of patients, and objective responses in roughly 17%. The study's findings and limits: Reports state that early shifts in blood T cell clones, with interferon-beta, best predicted response. Blood saw expansion of tumor-derived TCR clones after radiotherapy plus ipilimumab.

Comment on this clone: Its specificity is not known.

V lost 4 bases, J lost 0 bases, and 4 bases stayed unmatched. CDR3 length: 16 amino acids. Germline CDR1 reads SGHRS; CDR2 reads YFSETQ. The method was immunoSEQ multiplex PCR; TCRdb's version includes in-frame clones alone and lacks a portion of them. In the table there are about 62,000 clones, about 72% of which are singletons. Treatment of patients with chemo-refractory metastatic non-small-cell lung cancer consisted of focal radiation plus CTLA-4 blockade with ipilimumab. The specimen was peripheral blood, collected from a patient treated with radiotherapy plus ipilimumab. This clonotype was sampled from a human donor with non-small cell lung cancer who had a complete response to radiotherapy plus ipilimumab. V is TRBV5-1 and J is TRBJ2-2, with 9 nucleotides matching TRBD1. The chain's CDR3 is CASSLGTGTNTGELFF. The CDR3 DNA reads TGCGCCAGCAGCCTGGGGACAGGGACGAACACCGGGGAGCTGTTTTTT.